This TCR beta chain derives from a study of Graves' ophthalmopathy and Graves' hyperthyroidism. Study at large: Stable hyperthyroidism meant no progression to ophthalmopathy within 18 months of follow-up. Whole-study findings and limits: Most expanded clonotypes from thyroid (those above 0.001 frequency) were also found in blood.

About this clonotype: The antigen is unknown.

Ages of hyperthyroidism patients ran from 18 to 65, and their diagnoses were new, under 2 months' duration. A diagnosis was made from clinical symptoms together with serum thyroxine, TRAb, thyroid ultrasound and orbital computed tomography. The germline gives CDR1 WSHSY, CDR2 SAAADI. V was shortened by 2 bases and J by 8 bases, with 15 bases between the two germline ends. CDR3 length: 14 residues. Amplification of the TCR beta CDR3 regions used RNA transcripts (as template). Scientists carried out first-round RT-PCR using HTBI primers and then a second-round multiplex PCR. Via MiXCR, TCRdb re-called the multiplex PCR reads, giving one row per CDR3 protein. The sample has 900,000 to 1,200,000 distinct CDR3 sequences, 35% to 40% seen once.

The J gene is TRBJ1-2, the V gene TRBV10-2; tentative D call: TRBD1 (6 bases). Sequencing was performed on peripheral blood or thyroid tissue (not recorded which). The sequence was obtained from an adult man with Graves' hyperthyroidism. The CDR3 DNA reads as TGCGCCAGCAGTGAGCCGGACAGTCCTTCCGGCTACACCTTC. Encoded protein: CASSEPDSPSGYTF.